The clone carrying this TCR beta chain has a count of ten or more. A 3' RACE protocol on RNA, with unique molecular identifiers, produced the TCR library. A single record per CDR3 protein comes from TCRdb applying MiXCR to the 3' RACE reads. The sample lists about 89,000 distinct CDR3 sequences; about 7.2% were seen once. Treatment specified: PENTA 11 planned treatment interruption arm or continuous ART arm. These data come from a study of HIV-infected children after antiretroviral therapy interruption. This TCR was sampled from a pool of human donors with HIV. Sequenced material: CD45RA+ CD4+ T cells from PBMCs, pooled from several time points, taken from a donor given antiretroviral therapy, either interrupted or continuous. Subset described: naive CD4+ CD45RA+ CD45RO- T cells.

The CDR3 loop is CASSPYLGVRENEQFF. The CDR3, as DNA: TGTGCCAGCAGTCCCTACCTGGGGGTACGGGAAAATGAGCAGTTCTTC. The rearrangement joins TRBV27 to TRBJ2-1; D is tentatively TRBD1 or TRBD2 (5 bases each). The V gene lost 5 bases and the J gene lost 7 bases, with 21 bases spanning the gap. Germline CDR1 reads MNHEY; CDR2 reads SMNVEV (reference sequence). The length of the CDR3 is 16 residues.